The present T cell receptor beta chain was sequenced within a study of cytomegalovirus exposure and HLA in healthy donors. Study background: The roughly 700 first-cohort repertoires and the approximately 110 validation repertoires shared the same platform, a later analysis reported.

Study observations and caveats: TCR clusters originating in the first cohort tended to co-occur in the approximately 130 validation repertoires, according to a later analysis. The listing of fewer than 200 TCR beta chains classed them as cytomegalovirus-associated.

Using immunoSEQ multiplex PCR, the repertoire was profiled, and TCRdb retains in-frame clones only, with some absent. This sample has more than 150,000 clones, with 75% to 90% found just once. This clone has only one observation. The antigen is unknown. The donors were members of the validation cohort, which comprised 120 subjects and was separate from the first cohort of 666 subjects. The sequenced sample consisted of PBMCs. The sequence came from a man younger than 35 in good health and CMV-seropositive.

The CDR3 nucleotides are TGCGCCAGCAGTGAGAATTGGAGCTACAATGAGCAGTTCTTC. Amino acid sequence: CASSENWSYNEQFF. The rearrangement uses TRBV10-1 and TRBJ2-1; D not certain. The CDR3 has 14 amino acids. V lost 2 bases and J lost 3, with 8 bases in between. The germline V gene encodes CDR1 WNHNN and CDR2 SYGVQD (reference sequence).